The 3 T cell receptor beta chains below were found in one sample sequenced in a study of blood T cell repertoires in COVID-19. Data came from immunoSEQ multiplex PCR; TCRdb stores just in-frame clones and leaves some out. Counted here are some 200,000 clones, 80% occurring once; the ten biggest clones make up 4.5% to 7%. The sequencing input was peripheral blood. The origin of the receptors is a woman in her 70s with acute or convalescent COVID-19.

This chain links TRBV7-8 with TRBJ1-5; no firm D call. Looked up from germline, CDR1 is SGHVS and CDR2 is FQNEAQ. V was shortened by 0 bases and J by 12 bases, with 12 bases between the two germline ends. The CDR3 runs to 13 residues. The CDR3 loop reads CASSLAEFGIQHF. CDR3 nucleotide sequence: TGTGCCAGCAGCTTAGCGGAATTCGGGATCCAGCATTTT.

The chain has TRBV28 and TRBJ2-1; the D gene is possibly TRBD2 (6 bases). Trimming took 6 bases from V and 3 from J, leaving 18 bases between them. The CDR3 is 16 residues long. The germline V gene encodes CDR1 MDHEN and CDR2 SYDVKM. The CDR3 spells CASRDREKGHYNEQFF. The CDR3 DNA sequence: TGTGCCAGCAGGGACCGGGAGAAAGGTCACTACAATGAGCAGTTCTTC.

V is TRBV28 and J is TRBJ2-3; 7 bases line up with TRBD2. The CDR3 loop spans 16 amino acids. J was trimmed by 0 bases and V by 5 bases; bases with no gene match: 8. The germline CDR1 and CDR2 sequences are MDHEN and SYDVKM. The CDR3 loop reads CASSPVGAGSTDTQYF. DNA for the CDR3: TGTGCCAGCAGTCCCGTGGGAGCGGGAAGCACAGATACGCAGTATTTT.